Following are 8 T cell receptor beta chains from one sample sequenced in a study of blood T cell repertoires in COVID-19. Sequencing was performed with immunoSEQ multiplex PCR; in TCRdb, only in-frame clones are kept and a portion is missing. The table has over 250,000 clones, 75% to 90% seen once. The sample was peripheral blood. The origin of the receptors is a woman in her seventies with acute or convalescent COVID-19.

J is TRBJ1-3 and V is TRBV5-1; D remains unclear. In germline, CDR1 is SGHRS, CDR2 YFSETQ. The CDR3 sequence is 13 residues long. Between the trimmed V and J ends, which lost 4 bases and 7 bases, there was a span of 12 bases. The CDR3 DNA follows: TGCGCCAGCAGCACTGAGAGCGGGAACACCATATATTTT. It encodes CASSTESGNTIYF.

J is TRBJ1-4 and V is TRBV27; D may be TRBD1 (5 bases). Germline assignment: CDR1 MNHEY and CDR2 SMNVEV (reference sequence). The CDR3 totals 14 residues. The V gene lost 6 bases and the J gene lost 8 bases, with 16 bases spanning the gap. In DNA, the CDR3 is TGTGCCAGCAGCCCCAACGGGGCGGGAGAAAAACTGTTTTTT. Amino acids: CASSPNGAGEKLFF.

A word on this clone: The same CDR3 is also encoded by other DNA sequences in this sample. The chain joins TRBV3-1 (or the pseudogene TRBV3-2) to TRBJ1-2; D unclear. This CDR3 is built from 13 residues. V dropped 4 bases and J dropped 0 bases, with 6 bases sitting between them. Germline values: CDR1 LGHDT, CDR2 YNNKEL (reference sequence). CDR3 bases: TGTGCCAGCAGCCCGAGAGCTAACTATGGCTACACCTTC. Translated: CASSPRANYGYTF.

The chain carries TRBV2 and TRBJ2-3; 14 bases fit TRBD2. Germline V gene lookup returns CDR1 SNHLY and CDR2 FYNNEI. The CDR3 covers 15 residues. Trimming removed 4 bases from V and 7 bases from J; junction bases left unmatched: 4. Written as DNA, the CDR3 is TGTGCCAGCAGTGCCGGGACTAGCGGGGGTAATACGCAGTATTTT. Protein sequence: CASSAGTSGGNTQYF.

The V gene is TRBV5-1, the J gene TRBJ2-1; D might be TRBD2 (5 bases). This CDR3 is 15 amino acids long. CDR1 and CDR2 (germline): SGHRS, YFSETQ. The germline V and J ends were trimmed by 2 bases and 1 base, with 10 bases remaining between them. The CDR3 DNA is TGCGCCAGCAGCTTTGCGGGCTTATCCTACAATGAGCAGTTCTTC. It specifies CASSFAGLSYNEQFF.

The table lists this clone with many counts. J is TRBJ1-1 and V is TRBV7-9; TRBD1 matches 10 bases. The CDR3 is 14 residues long. Germline CDR1 is SEHNR and CDR2 is FQNEAQ (reference sequence). The V gene end was trimmed by 5 bases and the J gene end by 11 bases; junction bases not matched to a gene: 11. CDR3 bases: TGTGCCAGCAGCCTCATAACCGGGACAGGGGAGGCTTTCTTT. Translating it yields CASSLITGTGEAFF.

V gene TRBV5-1 combines with J gene TRBJ2-3; the D is unclear. Germline V gene lookup returns CDR1 SGHRS and CDR2 YFSETQ. The CDR3 runs 12 residues. V lost 3 bases and J lost 2, with 4 bases in between. CDR3 nucleotides: TGCGCCAGCAGCTACACCACAGATACGCAGTATTTT. Translation gives CASSYTTDTQYF.

The DNA of the CDR3 is TGTGCCAGCAGCCCCAGTGGCGGGGGCAGCTCCTACGAGCAGTACTTC. It codes for CASSPSGGGSSYEQYF. The chain uses TRBV9 and TRBJ2-7, with TRBD2 as a possible D gene (7 bases). Germline V gene data show CDR1 as SGDLS and CDR2 as YYNGEE. The CDR3 sequence is 16 residues long. Trimming left V 4 bases short and J 0 bases short, with 17 bases between.